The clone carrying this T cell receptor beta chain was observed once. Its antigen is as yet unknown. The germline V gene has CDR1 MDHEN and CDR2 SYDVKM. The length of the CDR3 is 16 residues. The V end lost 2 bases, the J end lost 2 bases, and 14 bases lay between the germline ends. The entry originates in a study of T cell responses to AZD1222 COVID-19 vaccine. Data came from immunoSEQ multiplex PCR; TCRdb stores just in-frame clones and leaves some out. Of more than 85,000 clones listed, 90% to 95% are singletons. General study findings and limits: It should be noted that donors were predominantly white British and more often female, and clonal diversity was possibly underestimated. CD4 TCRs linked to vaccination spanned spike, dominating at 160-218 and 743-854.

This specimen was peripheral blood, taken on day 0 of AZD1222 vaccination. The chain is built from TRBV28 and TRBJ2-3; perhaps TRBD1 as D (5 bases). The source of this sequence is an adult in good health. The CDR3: CASSLRVGHNTDTQYF. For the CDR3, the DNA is TGTGCCAGCAGTTTAAGGGTAGGACATAACACAGATACGCAGTATTTT.